A few counts support the clone carrying this TCR beta chain. As yet, its antigen is unknown. This specimen belongs to a study of early T cells in non-severe SARS-CoV-2 infection. Study-level background: Chains from this unsorted whole-blood bulk RNA could not be paired. Study-level results: The matching step, a VDJdb search, favored anti-spike CD8 responses and missed private and CD4 specificities.

CDR3 length equals 15 residues. Trimming at V came to 1 base and at J to 9 bases, leaving 6 bases not matched to a gene. The germline V gene has CDR1 SGHVS and CDR2 FNYEAQ. Tagging with unique molecular identifiers was applied to individual cDNA molecules. In TCRdb, the 5' RACE reads were re-called with MiXCR into one record per CDR3 protein. The profile shows fewer than 80,000 distinct CDR3 sequences, approximately 4.5% of them singletons. The receptor's source is an adult who was a healthcare worker with PCR-confirmed SARS-CoV-2 infection or an uninfected control (not recorded which). The donor label of this sample is uncertain. Sequenced here: whole blood, sampled at baseline. The chain uses TRBV7-6 and TRBJ1-6; 7 positions agree with TRBD1. Written as DNA, the CDR3 is TGTGCCAGCAGCTTAGGGGACAGTCTGTTTTCACCCCTCCACTTT. Residues: CASSLGDSLFSPLHF.